A single sample gave rise to the 32 T cell receptor beta chains below, sequenced in a study of shared clonotypes between healthy human individuals. Clones were sequenced by immunoSEQ multiplex PCR, and TCRdb holds only the in-frame ones, with some missing. The sample holds millions of clones; over 85% are singletons and the top ten take about 0.13%. Sequencing input: naive CD4+ T cells sorted from blood. Specified subset: CD45RA+ positively selected. The receptor source for this set is a man between 18 and 29 years old in good health.

The chain carries TRBV11-2 and TRBJ1-3; unclear D gene. CDR3 size: 13 residues. From germline, CDR1 is SGHAT and CDR2 FQNNGV. Trimming shortened V by 6 bases and J by 3 bases, and 9 bases separated the two germline ends. CDR3 loop: CASRPIGGNTIYF. The CDR3 DNA reads as TGTGCCAGCAGACCAATCGGTGGAAACACCATATATTTT. The whole variable domain, remainder taken from reference TRBV11-2 and TRBJ1-3, is EAGVAQSPRYKIIEKRQSVAFWCNPISGHATLYWYQQILGQGPKLLIQFQNNGVVDDSQLPKDRFSAERLKGVDSTLKIQPAKLEDSAVYLCASRPIGGNTIYFGEGSWLTVV.

The V gene is TRBV10-1, the J gene TRBJ2-3; TRBD1 aligns across 7 bases. There are 15 residues in the CDR3. V shed 2 bases and J 6 bases; nucleotides not matched to a gene: 8. CDR1 and CDR2 (germline): WNHNN, SYGVQD (reference sequence). As DNA, the CDR3 is TGCGCCAGCAGTGAGAGGGGGCAGGGAGTCGATACGCAGTATTTT. Its translation is CASSERGQGVDTQYF.

The V and J genes are TRBV5-4 and TRBJ2-7; D call uncertain. V lost 4 bases and J 0 bases, leaving 14 bases between the germline ends. Germline-derived CDR1 and CDR2 are SGHNT and YYREEE (reference sequence). The CDR3 contains 15 residues. In nucleotides, the CDR3 is TGTGCCAGCAGCCGCGGCGGTCCCACCTCCTACGAGCAGTACTTC. This gives the protein CASSRGGPTSYEQYF.

In its sample, this clone was seen once. The chain recombines TRBV28 with TRBJ2-7; no definite D call. The germline gives CDR1 MDHEN, CDR2 SYDVKM. Trimming took 5 bases from V and 2 from J, leaving 7 bases between them. CDR3 length equals 12 residues. Here the CDR3 DNA reads TGTGCCAGCAGTGGCAGAGCCTACGAGCAGTACTTC. Its translation is CASSGRAYEQYF.

The genes are TRBV5-4 and TRBJ2-3, with TRBD1 matching 10 bases. V shed 5 bases, J shed 2 bases, and the junction held 11 bases outside the gene matches. This CDR3 is built from 17 residues. In germline, CDR1 is SGHNT, CDR2 YYREEE (reference sequence). CDR3 loop: CASSGVPGQGPTDTQYF. CDR3 bases: TGTGCCAGCAGTGGGGTGCCGGGACAGGGGCCCACAGATACGCAGTATTTT.

The rearrangement joins TRBV7-3 to TRBJ2-3; TRBD2 matches 10 bases. Trimming at V came to 4 bases and at J to 2 bases, leaving 6 bases not matched to a gene. The CDR3 covers 16 residues. The germline V gene has CDR1 SGHTA and CDR2 FQGTGA. CDR3 nucleotide sequence: TGTGCCAGCAGCTCACTAAGCGGGGGGGCCACAGATACGCAGTATTTT. The encoded protein is CASSSLSGGATDTQYF. Full variable domain (remainder filled in from reference TRBV7-3 and TRBJ2-3): GAGVSQTPSNKVTEKGKYVELRCDPISGHTALYWYRQSLGQGPEFLIYFQGTGAADDSGLPNDRFFAVRPEGSVSTLKIQRTERGDSAVYLCASSSLSGGATDTQYFGPGTRLTVL.

The chain couples TRBV4-3 to TRBJ1-4, with D tentatively TRBD1 (5 bases). Germline V CDR1 and CDR2: LGHNA, YSLEER. The V end lost 2 bases, the J end lost 8 bases, and 9 bases lay between the germline ends. The CDR3 length is 13 residues. The DNA for the CDR3 is TGCGCCAGCAGCCAACAGGGTGGAGAAAAACTGTTTTTT. This gives the protein CASSQQGGEKLFF.

The J gene is TRBJ2-3, the V gene TRBV27, with 11 positions matching TRBD2. The CDR3 extends over 17 amino acids. J gave up 4 bases and V 6 bases, and 12 bases lay outside the gene matches. CDR1 MNHEY and CDR2 SMNVEV come from the germline V gene (reference sequence). This CDR3 is CASSRSRVAGGPDTQYF. For the CDR3, the DNA is TGTGCCAGCAGCCGCAGTCGGGTAGCGGGGGGGCCAGATACGCAGTATTTT.

This sequence joins TRBV5-1 and TRBJ1-1; D gene ambiguous. The CDR3 extends over 12 amino acids. CDR1 is SGHRS, CDR2 YFSETQ, per germline. V lost 2 bases, J lost 5 bases, and 7 bases lay in between. The CDR3 sequence is CASSLGITEAFF. In nucleotides, the CDR3 is TGCGCCAGCAGCTTAGGGATTACTGAAGCTTTCTTT.

The chain uses TRBV10-3 and TRBJ1-1; 10 nucleotides line up with TRBD1. CDR3 length: 14 amino acids. Germline V gene data show CDR1 as ENHRY and CDR2 as SYGVKD. After removal of 8 bases from V and 1 base from J, the junction contained 4 bases not matched to a gene. CDR3 bases: TGTGCCATCGCCGGGACAGGGGAGAACACTGAAGCTTTCTTT. Translated: CAIAGTGENTEAFF.

This clone was found once. The sample holds other DNA sequences that translate to the same CDR3. The rearrangement joins TRBV19 to TRBJ2-7; D possibly corresponds to TRBD2 (7 bases). The V end was cut by 6 bases, the J end by 2 bases, with 11 bases between. The CDR3 sequence is 13 residues long. Germline V gene data show CDR1 as LNHDA and CDR2 as SQIVND (reference sequence). CDR3 DNA: TGTGCCAGTAGGAAAGGGGGGGCCTACGAGCAGTACTTC. Its protein is CASRKGGAYEQYF.

The chain's CDR3 is CASGPGGTVVAKLFF. The CDR3 DNA is TGTGCCAGTGGCCCTGGGGGGACGGTAGTGGCAAAACTGTTTTTT. The J gene is TRBJ1-4, the V gene TRBV19; a weak D match, TRBD1 (5 bases). Germline V gene lookup returns CDR1 LNHDA and CDR2 SQIVND (reference sequence). This CDR3 comprises 15 residues. Trimming cost V 8 bases and J 10 bases, with 23 bases left between them.

On this clone: The same CDR3 is also encoded by other DNA sequences in this sample. CDR3 region: CASSYSLAGSYEQYF. The CDR3 DNA sequence: TGTGCCAGCAGTTACTCACTGGCGGGGTCCTACGAGCAGTACTTC. The chain links TRBV6-6 to TRBJ2-7; the D gene is possibly TRBD2 (6 bases). Trimming stripped 0 bases from V and 1 base from J, with 10 bases between. Germline values: CDR1 MNHNY, CDR2 SVGAGI (reference sequence). The CDR3 covers 15 residues.

The J gene is TRBJ2-3, the V gene TRBV5-1; 11 bases fit TRBD2. V trimming: 2 bases; J trimming: 2 bases; junction bases outside the gene matches: 1. This CDR3 has 15 residues. The germline CDR1 and CDR2 sequences are SGHRS and YFSETQ. The CDR3 bases are TGCGCCAGCAGCTTTAGCGGGGGGGACACAGATACGCAGTATTTT. The encoded protein is CASSFSGGDTDTQYF.

The rearrangement joins TRBV2 to TRBJ2-7; 7 nucleotides align to TRBD1. The CDR3 runs to 16 residues. With 7 bases clipped from V and 4 bases from J, the junction kept 16 bases outside the gene matches. Germline CDR1 is SNHLY and CDR2 is FYNNEI. DNA for the CDR3: TGTGCCAGCACCAAAGGGACAGCCATAGCTGGGTACGAGCAGTACTTC. This codes for CASTKGTAIAGYEQYF. The variable domain in full, completed from reference TRBV2 and TRBJ2-7, reads EPEVTQTPSHQVTQMGQEVILRCVPISNHLYFYWYRQILGQKVEFLVSFYNNEISEKSEIFDDQFSVERPDGSNFTLKIRSTKLEDSAMYFCASTKGTAIAGYEQYFGPGTRLTVT.

Concerning this clone: The sample contains more than one DNA sequence encoding this CDR3. The chain joins TRBV5-1 to TRBJ2-5; D unclear. Germline V gene sequence: CDR1 SGHRS, CDR2 YFSETQ. V was clipped by 5 bases and J by 5 bases, with 13 bases between them. The CDR3 contains 13 residues. CDR3: CASSLTSRETQYF. CDR3 bases: TGCGCCAGCAGTTTGACCAGTCGCGAGACCCAGTACTTC.

The chain carries TRBV7-9 and TRBJ1-6; tentative D call: TRBD1 (6 bases). Germline-derived CDR1 and CDR2 are SEHNR and FQNEAQ (reference sequence). The CDR3 contains 18 residues. With 0 bases removed from V and 0 bases from J, the gap between germline ends came to 12 bases. The CDR3 DNA reads TGTGCCAGCAGCTTAGCGCAAGACAGGAGCTCCTATAATTCACCCCTCCACTTT. Translated, it gives CASSLAQDRSSYNSPLHF.

The chain combines TRBV29-1 with TRBJ2-6; D remains ambiguous. Trimming stripped 2 bases from V and 0 bases from J, with 8 bases between. CDR1 SQVTM and CDR2 ANQGSEA come from the germline V gene. The CDR3 covers 15 residues. The CDR3 loop is CSVELANSGANVLTF. In DNA, the CDR3 is TGCAGCGTTGAACTGGCCAACTCTGGGGCCAACGTCCTGACTTTC. Full variable domain (missing parts from reference TRBV29-1 and TRBJ2-6): SAVISQKPSRDICQRGTSLTIQCQVDSQVTMMFWYRQQPGQSLTLIATANQGSEATYESGFVIDKFPISRPNLTFSTLTVSNMSPEDSSIYLCSVELANSGANVLTFGAGSRLTVL.

The CDR3 nucleotides are TGTGCCAGCAGTGTTATTTTGGTGAACGGGGAGCTGTTTTTT. As protein: CASSVILVNGELFF. This chain uses TRBV2 with TRBJ2-2; D gene uncertain. Germline CDR1 is SNHLY and CDR2 is FYNNEI. With 4 bases removed from V and 7 bases from J, the gap between germline ends came to 13 bases. The CDR3 has 14 residues.

The chain joins TRBV5-1 to TRBJ2-3, with D perhaps matching TRBD1 (6 bases). The CDR3 is made up of 16 amino acids. The germline gives CDR1 SGHRS, CDR2 YFSETQ. Trimming stripped 2 bases from V and 0 bases from J, with 13 bases between. CDR3 bases: TGCGCCAGCAGCTTTACAGGGAGTCGCAGCACAGATACGCAGTATTTT. Translated: CASSFTGSRSTDTQYF.

The chain has TRBV6-5 and TRBJ1-6, with no clear D. The CDR3 totals 15 residues. The V gene lost 3 bases and the J gene lost 7 bases, with 13 bases spanning the gap. CDR1 and CDR2 (germline): MNHEY, SVGAGI. CDR3 DNA sequence: TGTGCCAGCAGTTATGGAGGGCAGACAAATTCACCCCTCCACTTT. This gives the protein CASSYGGQTNSPLHF.

The V call is TRBV7-9, the J call TRBJ2-5; possibly TRBD2 for D (5 bases). CDR1 and CDR2 (germline): SEHNR, FQNEAQ (reference sequence). The V gene lost 4 bases and the J gene lost 5 bases, with 17 bases spanning the gap. The CDR3 is 15 residues long. The CDR3: CASSYPLLGGETQYF. The CDR3 nucleotides are TGTGCCAGCAGCTACCCCCTTCTGGGCGGGGAGACCCAGTACTTC. The full variable domain, with the rest looked up from reference TRBV7-9 and TRBJ2-5, is DTGVSQNPRHKITKRGQNVTFRCDPISEHNRLYWYRQTLGQGPEFLTYFQNEAQLEKSRLLSDRFSAERPKGSFSTLEIQRTEQGDSAMYLCASSYPLLGGETQYFGPGTRLLVL.

This chain joins TRBV6-7 and TRBJ2-2, with 8 bases lining up with TRBD1. TRBV6-7 is noted as an ORF with a role that remains uncertain. V lost 7 bases to trimming and J lost 7 bases; unmatched junction nucleotides: 5. The CDR3 has 13 residues. Here the CDR3 reads CASIVTGDGELFF. Here the CDR3 DNA reads TGTGCCAGCATCGTGACAGGGGACGGGGAGCTGTTTTTT.

The J gene is TRBJ2-7, the V gene TRBV18; no clear D. CDR1 KGHSH and CDR2 LQKENI come from the germline V gene. This CDR3 spans 15 amino acids. V lost 5 bases and J lost 3, with 17 bases in between. The CDR3 DNA reads TGTGCCAGCTCAGGAACGTGGACGGCCGTCTACGAGCAGTACTTC. Amino acid sequence: CASSGTWTAVYEQYF.

The V and J genes are TRBV5-4 and TRBJ2-7, with 9 bases fitting TRBD1. Germline V CDR1 and CDR2: SGHNT, YYREEE (reference sequence). This CDR3 comprises 15 residues. The ends lost 4 bases at V and 5 bases at J; junction bases unmatched: 10. The CDR3 protein is CASSPLRTGGHEQYF. DNA for the CDR3: TGTGCCAGCAGCCCGCTCCGAACAGGGGGCCACGAGCAGTACTTC. Complete variable domain (other parts from reference TRBV5-4 and TRBJ2-7): ETGVTQSPTHLIKTRGQQVTLRCSSQSGHNTVSWYQQALGQGPQFIFQYYREEENGRGNFPPRFSGLQFPNYSSELNVNALELDDSALYLCASSPLRTGGHEQYFGPGTRLTVT.

This clone was counted only a few times. The chain employs TRBV4-1 and TRBJ1-1; a possible D gene is TRBD1 (5 bases). The V end was cut by 0 bases, the J end by 11 bases, with 10 bases between. Germline V gene data show CDR1 as MGHRA and CDR2 as YSYEKL. CDR3 size: 12 residues. The CDR3 DNA reads as TGCGCCAGCAGCCAAGATGGCAGGGCGGCTTTCTTT. Its translation is CASSQDGRAAFF.

This chain joins TRBV4-1 and TRBJ1-5; 7 positions match TRBD1. Germline assignment: CDR1 MGHRA and CDR2 YSYEKL. The CDR3 is 16 residues long. V lost 4 bases and J lost 7; bases outside the gene matches: 13. CDR3 sequence: CASSPFTRQGGQPQHF. The CDR3 nucleotides read TGCGCCAGCAGCCCCTTTACCCGACAGGGCGGACAGCCCCAGCATTTT.

This clone was detected only once. Additional DNA sequences in this sample encode the identical CDR3. The V and J genes are TRBV9 and TRBJ2-4; 9 nucleotides agree with TRBD2. With V trimmed by 0 bases and J by 5 bases, 0 bases remained unmatched. This CDR3 region has 14 residues. The V gene's germline CDR1 is SGDLS and CDR2 YYNGEE. The CDR3 sequence: CASSVGLAENIQYF. DNA for the CDR3: TGTGCCAGCAGCGTAGGACTAGCGGAAAACATTCAGTACTTC.

V usage is TRBV10-1 and J usage is TRBJ2-5, with TRBD1 matching over 8 bases. V dropped 2 bases and J dropped 4; count of bases not matched to a gene: 0. Germline assignment: CDR1 WNHNN and CDR2 SYGVQD (reference sequence). This CDR3 contains 13 residues. CDR3 amino acids: CASSEQGAETQYF. Here the CDR3 DNA reads TGCGCCAGCAGTGAGCAGGGGGCAGAGACCCAGTACTTC.

J is TRBJ1-4 and V is TRBV10-1; D unresolved. CDR1 WNHNN and CDR2 SYGVQD come from the germline V gene (reference sequence). The CDR3 covers 13 residues. Trimming removed 4 bases from V and 4 bases from J, with 7 bases in between. The CDR3 nucleotides are TGCGCCAGCAGTGCCGTCGTTAATGAAAAACTGTTTTTT. This gives the protein CASSAVVNEKLFF.

This clone turned up a few times. The chain uses TRBV10-3 and TRBJ1-5, with D possibly TRBD1 on 5 matching bases. Germline assignment: CDR1 ENHRY and CDR2 SYGVKD. The CDR3 consists of 16 residues. Trimming took 0 bases from V and 2 from J, leaving 11 bases between them. CDR3 sequence: CAISESSRVGNQPQHF. In DNA form, the CDR3 reads TGTGCCATCAGTGAGTCGTCCAGGGTTGGCAATCAGCCCCAGCATTTT.

The chain employs TRBV28 and TRBJ2-3; D is uncertain. CDR1 is MDHEN, CDR2 SYDVKM, per germline. Trimming took 2 bases from V and 5 from J, leaving 5 bases between them. The CDR3 spans 12 residues. CDR3 DNA: TGTGCCAGCAGTTTAATTCGAGATACGCAGTATTTT. As protein: CASSLIRDTQYF.